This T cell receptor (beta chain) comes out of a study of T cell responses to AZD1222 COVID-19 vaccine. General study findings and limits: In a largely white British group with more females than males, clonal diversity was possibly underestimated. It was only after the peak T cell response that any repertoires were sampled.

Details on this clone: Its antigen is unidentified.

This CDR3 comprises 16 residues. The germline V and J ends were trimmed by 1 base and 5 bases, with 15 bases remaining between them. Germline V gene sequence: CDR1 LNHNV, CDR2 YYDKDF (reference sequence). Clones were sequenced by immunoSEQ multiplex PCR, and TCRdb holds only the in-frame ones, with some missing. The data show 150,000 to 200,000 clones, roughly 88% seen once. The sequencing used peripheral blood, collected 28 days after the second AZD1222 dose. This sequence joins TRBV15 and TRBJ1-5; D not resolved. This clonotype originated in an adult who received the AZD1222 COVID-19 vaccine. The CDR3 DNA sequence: TGTGCCACCAGCAGAGCATCTAGGTTCGGCGATCAGCCCCAGCATTTT. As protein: CATSRASRFGDQPQHF.